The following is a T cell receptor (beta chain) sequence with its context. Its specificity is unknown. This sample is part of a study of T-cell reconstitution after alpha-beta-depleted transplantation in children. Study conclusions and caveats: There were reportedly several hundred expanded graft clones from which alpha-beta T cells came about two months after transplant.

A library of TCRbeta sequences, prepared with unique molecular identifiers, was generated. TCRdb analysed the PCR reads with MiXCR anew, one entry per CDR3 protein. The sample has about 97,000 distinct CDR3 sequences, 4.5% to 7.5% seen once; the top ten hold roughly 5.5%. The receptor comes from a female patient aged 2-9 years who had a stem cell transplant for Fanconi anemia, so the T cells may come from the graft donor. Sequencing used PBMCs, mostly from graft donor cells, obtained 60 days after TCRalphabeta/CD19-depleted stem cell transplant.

The DNA of the CDR3 is TGCGCCAGCAGCTTGGGGTCCGCGGACCCCTACGAGCAGTACTTC. Its protein is CASSLGSADPYEQYF. The chain uses TRBV5-1 and TRBJ2-7; D remains unclear. Germline V CDR1 and CDR2: SGHRS, YFSETQ. V was pared by 0 bases and J by 2 bases, with 12 bases between. This CDR3 is 15 amino acids long.